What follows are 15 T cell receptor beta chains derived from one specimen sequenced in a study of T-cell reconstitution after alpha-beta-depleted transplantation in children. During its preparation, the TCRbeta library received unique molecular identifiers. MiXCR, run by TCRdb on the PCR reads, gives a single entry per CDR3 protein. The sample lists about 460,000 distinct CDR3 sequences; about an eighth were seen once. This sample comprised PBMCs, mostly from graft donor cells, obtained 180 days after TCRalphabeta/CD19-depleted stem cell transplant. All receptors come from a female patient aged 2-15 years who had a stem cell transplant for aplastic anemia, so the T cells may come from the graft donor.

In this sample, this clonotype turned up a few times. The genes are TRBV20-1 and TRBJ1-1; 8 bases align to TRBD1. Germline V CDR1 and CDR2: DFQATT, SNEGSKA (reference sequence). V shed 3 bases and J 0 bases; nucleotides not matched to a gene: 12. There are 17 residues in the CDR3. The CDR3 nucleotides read TGCAGTGCTAGCGAAAGGGACAGGTATTGGTTGAACACTGAAGCTTTCTTT. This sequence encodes CSASERDRYWLNTEAFF.

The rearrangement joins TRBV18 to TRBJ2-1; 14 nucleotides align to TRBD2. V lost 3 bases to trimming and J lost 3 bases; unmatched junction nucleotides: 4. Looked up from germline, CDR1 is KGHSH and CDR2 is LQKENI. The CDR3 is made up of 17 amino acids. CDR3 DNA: TGTGCCAGCTCACCGGGACTAGCGGGAGTATTCTACAATGAGCAGTTCTTC. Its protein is CASSPGLAGVFYNEQFF.

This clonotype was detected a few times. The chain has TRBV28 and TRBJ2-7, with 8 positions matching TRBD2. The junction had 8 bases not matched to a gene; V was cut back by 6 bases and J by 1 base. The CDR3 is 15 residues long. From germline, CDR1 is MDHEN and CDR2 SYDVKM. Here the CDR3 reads CASSRAGAYSYEQYF. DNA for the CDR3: TGTGCCAGCAGCCGAGCGGGAGCTTATTCCTACGAGCAGTACTTC.

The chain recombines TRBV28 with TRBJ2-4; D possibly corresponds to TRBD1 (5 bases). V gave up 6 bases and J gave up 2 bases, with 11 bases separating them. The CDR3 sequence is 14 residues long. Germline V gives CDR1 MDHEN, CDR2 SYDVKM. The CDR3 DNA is TGTGCCAGCAGCCCCAGGGTCTCCAAAAACATTCAGTACTTC. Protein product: CASSPRVSKNIQYF.

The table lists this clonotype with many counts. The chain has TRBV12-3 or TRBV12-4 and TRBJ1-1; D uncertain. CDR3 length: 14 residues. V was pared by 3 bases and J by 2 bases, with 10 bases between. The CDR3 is CASSFNPRNTEAFF. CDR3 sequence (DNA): TGTGCCAGCAGTTTCAATCCCAGAAACACTGAAGCTTTCTTT.

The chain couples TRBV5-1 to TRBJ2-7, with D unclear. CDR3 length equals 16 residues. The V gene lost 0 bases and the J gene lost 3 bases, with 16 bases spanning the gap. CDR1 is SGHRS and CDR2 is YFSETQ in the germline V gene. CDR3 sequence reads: CASSLEGPLGNYEQYF. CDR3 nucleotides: TGCGCCAGCAGCTTGGAGGGTCCGTTAGGGAACTACGAGCAGTACTTC.

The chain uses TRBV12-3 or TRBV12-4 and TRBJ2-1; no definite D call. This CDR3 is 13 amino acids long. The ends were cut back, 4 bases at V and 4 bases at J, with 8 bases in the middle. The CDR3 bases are TGTGCCAGCAGTTCGCAAGTTTACAATGAGCAGTTCTTC. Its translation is CASSSQVYNEQFF.

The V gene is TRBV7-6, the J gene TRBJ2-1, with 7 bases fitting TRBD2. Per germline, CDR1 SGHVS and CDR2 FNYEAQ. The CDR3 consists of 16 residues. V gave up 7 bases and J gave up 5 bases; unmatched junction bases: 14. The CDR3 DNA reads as TGTGCCAGCACCAGAGCGGGGATAGGCGGGGACAATGAGCAGTTCTTC. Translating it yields CASTRAGIGGDNEQFF.

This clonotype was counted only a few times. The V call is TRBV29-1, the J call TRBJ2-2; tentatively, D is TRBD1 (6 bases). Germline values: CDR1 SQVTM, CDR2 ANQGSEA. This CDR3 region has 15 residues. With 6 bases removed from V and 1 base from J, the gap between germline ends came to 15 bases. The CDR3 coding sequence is TGCAGCGTCATTATAGGACAGCGGAACACCGGGGAGCTGTTTTTT. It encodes CSVIIGQRNTGELFF.

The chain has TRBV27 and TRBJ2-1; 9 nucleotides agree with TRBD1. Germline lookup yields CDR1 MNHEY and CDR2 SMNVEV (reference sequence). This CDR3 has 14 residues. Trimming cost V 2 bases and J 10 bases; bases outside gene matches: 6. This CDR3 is CASSLRTGVVEQFF. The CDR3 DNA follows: TGTGCCAGCAGTTTAAGGACAGGGGTGGTAGAGCAGTTCTTC.

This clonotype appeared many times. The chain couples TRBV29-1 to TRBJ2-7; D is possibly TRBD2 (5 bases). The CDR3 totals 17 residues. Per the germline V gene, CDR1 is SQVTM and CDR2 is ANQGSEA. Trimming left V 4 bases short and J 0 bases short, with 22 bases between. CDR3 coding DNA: TGCAGCGTTGCGACCGAGTTTACCGGGATCCTCTCCTACGAGCAGTACTTC. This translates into CSVATEFTGILSYEQYF.

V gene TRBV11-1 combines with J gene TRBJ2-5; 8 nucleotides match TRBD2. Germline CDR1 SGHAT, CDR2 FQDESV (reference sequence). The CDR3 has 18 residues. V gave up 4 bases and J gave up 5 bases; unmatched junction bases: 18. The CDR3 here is CASSSADDQAGGRETQYF. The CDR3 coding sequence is TGTGCCAGCAGCTCTGCCGACGATCAGGCGGGCGGGAGGGAGACCCAGTACTTC.

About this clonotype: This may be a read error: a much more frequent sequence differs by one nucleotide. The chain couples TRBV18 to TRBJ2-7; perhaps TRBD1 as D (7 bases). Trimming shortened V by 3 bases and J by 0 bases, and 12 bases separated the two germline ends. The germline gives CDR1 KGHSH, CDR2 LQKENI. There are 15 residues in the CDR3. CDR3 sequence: CASSPRDSPSYEQYF. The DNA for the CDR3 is TGTGCCAGCTCACCGCGGGACAGCCCCTCCTACGAGCAGTACTTC.

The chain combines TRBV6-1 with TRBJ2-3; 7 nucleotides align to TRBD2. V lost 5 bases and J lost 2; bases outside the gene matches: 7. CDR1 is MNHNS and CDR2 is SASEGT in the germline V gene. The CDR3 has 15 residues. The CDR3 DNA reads TGTGCCAGCAGTATAGCGGGTGCTCCCACAGATACGCAGTATTTT. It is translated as CASSIAGAPTDTQYF.

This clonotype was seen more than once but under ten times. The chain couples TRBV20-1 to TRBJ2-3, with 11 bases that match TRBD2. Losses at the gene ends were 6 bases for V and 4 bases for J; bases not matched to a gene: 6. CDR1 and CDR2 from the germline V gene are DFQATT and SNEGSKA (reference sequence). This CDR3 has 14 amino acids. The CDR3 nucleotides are TGCAGTGCGGGGGGACTAGCGGCCCCAGATACGCAGTATTTT. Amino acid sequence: CSAGGLAAPDTQYF.